This T cell receptor beta chain appears in the sequencing data of a study of spatial heterogeneity in lung cancer. Overall study context: Raw reads showed each unique TCR and UMI combination turning up more than ten times on average. Findings and caveats of the study: Counts of expanded alpha and beta TCRs within tumors tracked the tumor nonsynonymous mutation count.

The CDR3 contains 14 residues. The V end was cut by 8 bases, the J end by 5 bases, with 16 bases between. Per germline, CDR1 MNHEY and CDR2 SVGEGT. Time point denoted: sample taken at primary tumor resection. The donors were 72 patients with non-small cell lung cancer that was early-stage and untreated. Sequencing of whole RNA from tumor, nontumor lung or frozen PBMC involved no sorting. This clonotype came up many times. Its specificity is not known. Each TCR cDNA molecule bore a unique molecular identifier. Using its own MiXCR run on the 5' RACE reads, TCRdb lists one record per CDR3 protein. This table holds more than 10,000 distinct CDR3 sequences, about 12% found once.

V usage is TRBV6-2 or TRBV6-3 and J usage is TRBJ1-3, with D perhaps TRBD1 (6 bases). The material sequenced was lung tumor tissue, taken at surgery. This clonotype was sampled from a male donor with early-stage non-small cell lung cancer. The DNA for the CDR3 is TGTGCCAGCCTACCGGGACACCTTCGAAACACCATATATTTT. It is translated as CASLPGHLRNTIYF.